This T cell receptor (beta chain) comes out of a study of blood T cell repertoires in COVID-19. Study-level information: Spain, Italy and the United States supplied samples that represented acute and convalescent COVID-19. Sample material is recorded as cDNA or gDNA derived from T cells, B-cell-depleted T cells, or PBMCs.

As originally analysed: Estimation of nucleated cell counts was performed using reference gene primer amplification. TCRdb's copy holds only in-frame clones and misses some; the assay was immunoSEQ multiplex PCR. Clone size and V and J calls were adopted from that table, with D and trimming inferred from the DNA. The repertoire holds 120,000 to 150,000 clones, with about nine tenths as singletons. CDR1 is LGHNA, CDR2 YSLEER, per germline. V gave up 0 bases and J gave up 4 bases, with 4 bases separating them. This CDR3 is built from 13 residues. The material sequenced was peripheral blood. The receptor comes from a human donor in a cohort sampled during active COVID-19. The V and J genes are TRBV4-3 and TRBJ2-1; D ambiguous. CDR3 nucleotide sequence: TGCGCCAGCAGCCAAGAACAGTACAATGAGCAGTTCTTC. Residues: CASSQEQYNEQFF.